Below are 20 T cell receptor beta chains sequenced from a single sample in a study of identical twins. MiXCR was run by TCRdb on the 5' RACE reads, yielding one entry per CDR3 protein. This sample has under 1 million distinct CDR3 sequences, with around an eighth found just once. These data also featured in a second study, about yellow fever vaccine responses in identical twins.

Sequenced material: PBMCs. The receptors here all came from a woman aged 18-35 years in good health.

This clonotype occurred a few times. In DNA, the CDR3 is TGTGCCAGCAGTTTTCGGGGGGGGCTCACAGATACGCAGTATTTT. Protein product: CASSFRGGLTDTQYF. J is TRBJ2-3 and V is TRBV12-3 or TRBV12-4, with 8 bases identical to TRBD2. This CDR3 region has 15 residues. J was trimmed by 2 bases and V by 3 bases; bases with no gene match: 4.

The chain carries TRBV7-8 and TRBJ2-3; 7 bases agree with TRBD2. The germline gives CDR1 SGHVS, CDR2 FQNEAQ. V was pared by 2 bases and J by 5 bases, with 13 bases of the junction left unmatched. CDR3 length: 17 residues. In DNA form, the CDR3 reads TGTGCCAGCAGCTTAATGAGGGAGGGCCTTACCCTAGATACGCAGTATTTT. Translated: CASSLMREGLTLDTQYF. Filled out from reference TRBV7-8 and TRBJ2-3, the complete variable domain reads GAGVSQSPRYKVAKRGQDVALRCDPISGHVSLFWYQQALGQGPEFLTYFQNEAQLDKSGLPSDRFFAERPEGSVSTLKIQRTQQEDSAVYLCASSLMREGLTLDTQYFGPGTRLTVL.

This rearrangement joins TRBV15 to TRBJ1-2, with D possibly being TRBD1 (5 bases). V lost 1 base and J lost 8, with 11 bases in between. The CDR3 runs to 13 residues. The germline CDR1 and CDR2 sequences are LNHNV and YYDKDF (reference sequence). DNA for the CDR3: TGTGCCACCAGCAGAGTGAGGGGCTCCGGCTACACCTTC. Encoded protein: CATSRVRGSGYTF.

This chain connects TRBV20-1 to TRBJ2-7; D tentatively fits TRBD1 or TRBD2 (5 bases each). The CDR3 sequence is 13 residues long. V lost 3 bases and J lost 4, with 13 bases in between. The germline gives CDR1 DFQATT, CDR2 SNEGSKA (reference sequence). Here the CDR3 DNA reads TGCAGTGCTAGGCCCTGGGACCAATACGAGCAGTACTTC. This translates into CSARPWDQYEQYF.

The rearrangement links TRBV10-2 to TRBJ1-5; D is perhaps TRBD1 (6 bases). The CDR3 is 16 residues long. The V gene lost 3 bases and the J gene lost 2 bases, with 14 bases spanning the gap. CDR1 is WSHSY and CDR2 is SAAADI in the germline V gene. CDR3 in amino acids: CASSEEQGLGNQPQHF. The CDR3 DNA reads TGCGCCAGCAGTGAAGAACAGGGACTTGGCAATCAGCCCCAGCATTTT.

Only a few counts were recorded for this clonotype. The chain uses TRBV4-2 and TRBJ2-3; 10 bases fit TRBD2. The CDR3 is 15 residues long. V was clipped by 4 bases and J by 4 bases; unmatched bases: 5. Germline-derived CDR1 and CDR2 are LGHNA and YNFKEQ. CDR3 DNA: TGTGCCAGCAGCCTCAGCGGGGGGGACGCAGATACGCAGTATTTT. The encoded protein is CASSLSGGDADTQYF.

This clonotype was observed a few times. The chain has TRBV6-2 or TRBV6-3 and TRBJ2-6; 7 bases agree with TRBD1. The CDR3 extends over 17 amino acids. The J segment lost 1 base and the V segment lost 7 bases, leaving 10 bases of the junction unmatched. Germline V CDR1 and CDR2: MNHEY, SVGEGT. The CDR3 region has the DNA TGTGCCAGCATCAACCCAGGGGGTGGATCTGGGGCCAACGTCCTGACTTTC. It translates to CASINPGGGSGANVLTF.

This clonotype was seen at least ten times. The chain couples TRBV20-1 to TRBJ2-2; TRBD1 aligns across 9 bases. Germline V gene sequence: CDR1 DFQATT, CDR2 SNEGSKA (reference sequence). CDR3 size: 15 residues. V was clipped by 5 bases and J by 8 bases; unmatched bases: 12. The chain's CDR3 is CSAPSTGGVTGELFF. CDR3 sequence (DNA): TGCAGTGCTCCCTCGACAGGGGGGGTGACAGGGGAGCTGTTTTTT.

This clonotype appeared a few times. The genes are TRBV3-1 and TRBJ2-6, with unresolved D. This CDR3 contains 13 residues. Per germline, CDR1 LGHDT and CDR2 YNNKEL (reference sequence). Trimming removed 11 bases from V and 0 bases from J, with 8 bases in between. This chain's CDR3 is CAAASSGANVLTF. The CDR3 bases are TGTGCCGCCGCTAGCTCTGGGGCCAACGTCCTGACTTTC.

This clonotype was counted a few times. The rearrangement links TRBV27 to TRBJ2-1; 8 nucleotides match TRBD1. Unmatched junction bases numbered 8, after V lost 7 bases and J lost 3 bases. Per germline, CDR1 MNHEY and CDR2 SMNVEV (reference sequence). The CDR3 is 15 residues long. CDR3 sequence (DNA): TGTGCCAGCAATCGGGGACAGGCTATCTACAATGAGCAGTTCTTC. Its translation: CASNRGQAIYNEQFF.

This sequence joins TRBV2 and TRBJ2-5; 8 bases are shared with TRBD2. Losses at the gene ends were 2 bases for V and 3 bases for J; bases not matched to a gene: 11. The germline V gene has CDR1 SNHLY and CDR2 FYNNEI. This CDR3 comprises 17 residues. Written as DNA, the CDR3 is TGTGCCAGCAGTGAAAAAGCGGGAGTGAGTGGGGAAGAGACCCAGTACTTC. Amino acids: CASSEKAGVSGEETQYF. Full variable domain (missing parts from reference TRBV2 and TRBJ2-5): EPEVTQTPSHQVTQMGQEVILRCVPISNHLYFYWYRQILGQKVEFLVSFYNNEISEKSEIFDDQFSVERPDGSNFTLKIRSTKLEDSAMYFCASSEKAGVSGEETQYFGPGTRLLVL.

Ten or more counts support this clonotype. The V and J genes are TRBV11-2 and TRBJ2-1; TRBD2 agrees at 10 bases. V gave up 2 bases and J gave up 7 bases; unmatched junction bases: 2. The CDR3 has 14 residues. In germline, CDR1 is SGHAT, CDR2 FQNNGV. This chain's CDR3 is CASSLRTSGNEQFF. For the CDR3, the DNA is TGTGCCAGCAGCTTAAGGACTAGCGGTAATGAGCAGTTCTTC.

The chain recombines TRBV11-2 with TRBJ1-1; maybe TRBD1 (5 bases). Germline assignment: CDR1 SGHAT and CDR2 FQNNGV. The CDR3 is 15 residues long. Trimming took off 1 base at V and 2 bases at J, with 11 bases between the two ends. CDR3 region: CASSLGGAANTEAFF. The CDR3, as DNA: TGTGCCAGCAGCTTAGGTGGGGCGGCAAACACTGAAGCTTTCTTT.

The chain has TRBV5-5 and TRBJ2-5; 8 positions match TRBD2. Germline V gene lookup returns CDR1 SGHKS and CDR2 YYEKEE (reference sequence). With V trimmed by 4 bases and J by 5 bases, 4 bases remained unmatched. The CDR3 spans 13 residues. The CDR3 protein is CASSRRLAETQYF. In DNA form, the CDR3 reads TGTGCCAGCAGCCGGAGACTAGCGGAGACCCAGTACTTC.

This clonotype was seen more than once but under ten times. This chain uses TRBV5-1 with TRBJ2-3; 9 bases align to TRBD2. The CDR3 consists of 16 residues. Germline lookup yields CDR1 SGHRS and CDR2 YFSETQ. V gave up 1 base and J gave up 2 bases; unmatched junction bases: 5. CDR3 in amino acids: CASSLFLAGNTDTQYF. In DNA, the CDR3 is TGCGCCAGCAGCTTGTTCCTAGCGGGAAACACAGATACGCAGTATTTT.

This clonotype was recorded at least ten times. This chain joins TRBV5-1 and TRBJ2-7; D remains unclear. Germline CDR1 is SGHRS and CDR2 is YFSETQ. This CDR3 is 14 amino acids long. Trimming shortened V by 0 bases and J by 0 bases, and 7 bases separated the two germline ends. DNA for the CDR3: TGCGCCAGCAGCTTGGACCGGTCCTCCTACGAGCAGTACTTC. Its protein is CASSLDRSSYEQYF.

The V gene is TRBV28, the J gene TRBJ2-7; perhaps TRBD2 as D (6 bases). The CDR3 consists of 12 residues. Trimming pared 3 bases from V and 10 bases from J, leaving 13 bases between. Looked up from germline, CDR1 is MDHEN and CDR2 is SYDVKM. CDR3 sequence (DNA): TGTGCCAGCAGTTTGGGGGGTAGGAAACAGTACGTC. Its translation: CASSLGGRKQYV.

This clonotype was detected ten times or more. The CDR3 here is CASSLTGTNSPLHF. DNA for the CDR3: TGTGCCAGTTCGTTGACAGGGACTAATTCACCCCTCCACTTT. The chain carries TRBV27 and TRBJ1-6, with 7 bases lining up with TRBD1. The CDR3 sequence is 14 residues long. The germline CDR1 and CDR2 sequences are MNHEY and SMNVEV (reference sequence). The V segment lost 9 bases and the J segment 6 bases; nucleotides outside the gene matches: 8.

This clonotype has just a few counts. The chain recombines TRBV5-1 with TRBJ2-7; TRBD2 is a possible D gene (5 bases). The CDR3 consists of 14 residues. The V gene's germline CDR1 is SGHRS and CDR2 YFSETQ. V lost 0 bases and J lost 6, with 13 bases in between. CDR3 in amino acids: CASSLVGVSGEQYF. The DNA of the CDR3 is TGCGCCAGCAGCTTGGTCGGGGTATCCGGCGAGCAGTACTTC.

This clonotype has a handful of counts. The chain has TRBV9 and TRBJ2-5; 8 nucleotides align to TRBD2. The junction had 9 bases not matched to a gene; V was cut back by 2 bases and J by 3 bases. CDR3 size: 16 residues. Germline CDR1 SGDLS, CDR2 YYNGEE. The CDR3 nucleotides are TGTGCCAGCAGCGTTGATTCCGGGACTAGAAAAGAGACCCAGTACTTC. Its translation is CASSVDSGTRKETQYF.